The next 4 T cell receptor beta chains were all read from a single sample in a study of blood T cell repertoires in COVID-19. Generated by immunoSEQ multiplex PCR, the TCRdb table keeps only in-frame clones and is missing some. The repertoire holds approximately 69,000 clones, with around 90% as singletons. The sequenced sample was peripheral blood. Receptors were obtained from a man between 50 and 59 years old with acute or convalescent COVID-19.

This sequence joins TRBV6-2 or TRBV6-3 and TRBJ1-3, with D possibly TRBD1 on 6 matching bases. V lost 6 bases and J lost 1, with 10 bases in between. This CDR3 is 14 amino acids long. Germline V gives CDR1 MNHEY, CDR2 SVGEGT. The DNA for the CDR3 is TGTGCCAGCAGCTATGGACAGTCTGGAAACACCATATATTTT. It codes for CASSYGQSGNTIYF.

The chain combines TRBV14 with TRBJ2-1, with 8 bases identical to TRBD1. The CDR3 loop spans 14 amino acids. The V segment lost 5 bases and the J segment 1 base; nucleotides outside the gene matches: 1. Germline V CDR1 and CDR2: SGHDN, FVKESK. The CDR3 here is CASSDRGSYNEQFF. As DNA, the CDR3 is TGTGCCAGCAGCGACAGGGGTTCCTACAATGAGCAGTTCTTC.

V and J are TRBV30 and TRBJ1-6, with a tentative D call TRBD1 (6 bases). The V gene's germline CDR1 is GTSNPN and CDR2 SVGIG (reference sequence). The CDR3 contains 13 residues. The V and J ends lost 8 bases and 6 bases respectively, with 14 bases between them. CDR3 sequence (DNA): TGTGCCCGTCGGGACAACTCTAATTCACCCCTCCACTTT. Residues: CARRDNSNSPLHF.

Here the CDR3 reads CASRVEGRENTEAFF. CDR3 coding DNA: TGTGCCAGCAGGGTGGAGGGTAGGGAGAACACTGAAGCTTTCTTT. The chain employs TRBV6-5 and TRBJ1-1; no reliable D call. The germline V and J ends were trimmed by 6 bases and 1 base, with 15 bases remaining between them. The length of the CDR3 is 15 residues. From germline, CDR1 is MNHEY and CDR2 SVGAGI.